This T cell receptor beta chain emerged from a study of T-cell reconstitution after alpha-beta-depleted transplantation in children. The V gene lost 7 bases and the J gene lost 2 bases, with 9 bases spanning the gap. Germline CDR1 is MNHEY and CDR2 is SMNVEV (reference sequence). This CDR3 has 13 amino acids. A library of TCRbeta sequences, prepared with unique molecular identifiers, was generated. TCRdb re-called the PCR reads with MiXCR, one entry per CDR3 protein. The top ten hold 2.6% of the sample, which has a few hundred thousand distinct CDR3 sequences, roughly 23% seen once. The receptor was derived from a girl aged 2-10 years with Fanconi anemia, due to receive a stem cell transplant. The starting material was PBMCs, obtained before TCRalphabeta/CD19-depleted stem cell transplant. This rearrangement joins TRBV27 to TRBJ1-5, with no clear D. CDR3 region: CASKPLGNQPQHF. The CDR3 DNA is TGTGCCAGCAAACCTCTAGGCAATCAGCCCCAGCATTTT.